The entry below gives a single TCR beta chain sequence along with its context. The antigen it binds to is not known. Base quality data are lacking; no much larger clone is found one base away. From its cysteine to its phenylalanine, the CDR3 spans 14 amino acids. The DNA shown is the 42-base CDR3, in frame from base 1. CDR1 and CDR2 are read off the germline V gene as SGHRS and YFSETQ. At the junction V is shortened by 2 bases and J by 6 bases; bases outside the gene matches: 6. Libraries were constructed by the immunoSEQ multiplex PCR assay. For the multiplex PCR, a mixture combining 60 forward primers for TCR Vbeta segments and 13 reverse primers for TCR Jbeta segments was used. Amplification of the CDR3 region of rearranged TCR beta genes was performed with a multiplex PCR assay on genomic DNA. On the Illumina HiSeq System, the amplified TCR beta libraries were sequenced as 87-base-pair reads. The paper's processing steps were these. In a later analysis, approximately 74 million unique TCR beta chains were counted across the roughly 670 repertoires, and roughly 11 million of these chains were shared by at least two donors. Raw reads were error-corrected and collapsed into unique sequences by a nearest-neighbor algorithm in which closely related sequences were merged to remove PCR and sequencing errors. Alignment of CDR3 sequences to IMGT reference sequences was used to assign V, D and J gene segments. Each retained sequence needed at least a six-nucleotide match to both a V gene segment and a J gene segment. Rearrangements were called productive when the CDR3 lacked stop codons and stayed in frame with V and J; all others were non-productive. Following IMGT convention, CDR3 was defined as the stretch from the second conserved V-encoded cysteine to the conserved J-encoded phenylalanine. The earlier analysis of some 580 of the donors excluded any sequence lacking an unambiguous match to a single V gene segment. In an earlier analysis of several hundred of the donors, V segments were called functional above 56.7% productive rearrangements and were called segregating when the between-donor standard deviation exceeded 5%. A statistical classification framework was built to diagnose cytomegalovirus status from the catalog of TCR beta chain sequences. In a later analysis, V and J genes were assigned by comparing TCR nucleotide sequences against IMGT/GENE-DB human TR gene sequences. A later analysis assigned CDR3 sequences and most-parsimonious VDJ recombination scenarios with the TCRdist pipeline. In a later analysis, each TCR beta chain was defined by its CDR3 amino acid sequence together with its V-gene family, and reads without a unique V-gene family were excluded. To address suspected cross-contamination and a sequencing artifact, a later analysis removed around 600 highly shared, low-generation-probability nucleotide sequences. A later analysis calculated a clonal expansion index for each public chain from normalized within-repertoire ranks of inferred template counts. In a later analysis, generation probabilities were computed using a VDJ recombination model fitted to out-of-frame rearrangements, and the results were checked against IGoR. In a later analysis, hypergeometric tests were used to score TCR-TCR, TCR-HLA and TCR-CMV co-occurrence, with a repertoire-size bias correction applied to TCR pairs. To estimate false discovery rates, a later analysis permuted the HLA or CMV assignments 20 times. In a later analysis, co-occurring TCRs were grouped using DBSCAN, and TCRdist sequence similarity was added for clustering within HLA-allele-positive subsets. Co-occurrence clustering excluded repertoires with fewer than 30,000 or more than 120,000 public chains, plus five with anomalous nucleotide sharing. As stored in TCRdb, this immuneACCESS dataset retains in-frame rearrangements with V and J assigned. A fraction of the clones does not appear; measured against another copy, unresolved V genes explain less than half of the discrepancy, and the remainder lacks a known reason. That table supplies the V and J calls and clone size; D and trimming were determined from the DNA. The sample has roughly 84,000 clones on record, approximately 79% of them singletons. In total, the top ten clones hold 13% of the sample.

The data were taken from a study of cytomegalovirus exposure and HLA in healthy donors listed by TCRdb under 2017. About the investigation overall: An earlier analysis of 587 of the donors reported 250 to 350 Gb of sequence data and 117 million unique TCR beta sequences obtained from some 170 million T cells. In a later analysis, previously published TCR beta repertoires from 500 to 750 donors were re-analyzed and high-resolution HLA genotyping was added so that TCR occurrence patterns could be studied. Around 330 gigabases of sequencing data and tens of millions of unique TCR sequences made up an early release that covered nearly 650 HLA-typed donors. To predict cytomegalovirus infection status, the study brought together high-throughput TCR immunosequencing, statistical association of individual TCRs with disease status, and machine learning. The study used immunosequencing to profile the T cell repertoires of under 700 subjects and linked those repertoires to cytomegalovirus serostatus. Class I and class II HLA loci were covered by the typing at four-digit resolution. Among 350 to 400 genotyped donors of the cohort, an average of about 240,000 unique TCR beta nucleotide sequences were sequenced per donor, about a sixth of them non-productive. In the later analysis, no new phenotypic data were used to find candidate immune exposures; instead, reliance was placed on TCR beta sequences and their occurrence across donors. Donor age, sex, ethnicity and CMV serostatus were compiled alongside the repertoire data. Of the approximately 400 genotyped donors, approximately 81% were placed in the genetic ancestry cluster associated with self-reported Caucasian donors. Genome-wide SNP genotypes for about three fifths of the roughly 700 donors were used in a later genetic analysis, which treated that subset as a discovery cohort. The number of donors typed differed by locus, with about 629-630 for A, B, C, DRB1 and DQB1, 522 for DQA1, approximately 580 for DPA1, and some 470 for DPB1. The study was designed to test whether signatures of past pathogen exposure could be identified by cataloging public T cell receptors. A separate validation cohort of roughly 130 different subjects was used in addition to the approximately 640-subject first cohort. A handful of DR-DQ haplotypes were handled as single units for association and clustering because linkage in the cohort was strong. All discovery cohort repertoires had been generated on a single sequencing platform. In an earlier analysis of 550 to 700 of the donors, high-throughput TCR beta sequencing was used to judge whether each TCR beta V gene segment behaved as functional or pseudogenic.

Broad study findings and their caveats: The only immune exposure information available for the cohort was CMV serostatus. In a later analysis, HLA-associated TCR beta chains showed more clonal expansion and lower generation probabilities than non-associated chains that were equally common. In this cohort, only TCR beta chains were sequenced, and detectable features were limited by the absence of alpha or paired-chain data. The 87-base-pair reads could not distinguish some IMGT-functional V segments, including TRBV6-2 and TRBV6-3, so those segments were excluded. Correlated functional status among segregating V segments might reflect linkage disequilibrium, but an unknown experimental factor could not be ruled out. A cluster of highly shared sequence variants was judged likely to represent a technical artifact of the sequencing pipeline. An earlier analysis of several hundred of the donors showed that most TCR beta V segments appeared in productive rearrangements either about 90% or about 30% of the time, which broadly matched IMGT annotations. The authors suggested that the approach could potentially be extended to other disease states and immunological phenotypes. Because HLA typing was missing for some donors at each locus, association tests included only the typed subset. In a later genetic analysis, fewer N-insertions in productive TCRs were reported among donors in an Asian-associated ancestry cluster than the roughly 700-donor mean. A further reported finding was that TCR beta sequences accurately predicted the HLA-A and HLA-B alleles for most subjects in the first cohort. An association between a missense DCLRE1C variant and V-gene and J-gene trimming of TCR beta chains was found in a later genetic analysis and replicated in an independent cohort. Most CMV-associated TCR beta chains appeared to be HLA-restricted in a later analysis, and the HLA associations seemed to be driven largely by CMV exposure. In a later analysis, several top co-occurrence clusters were reported to appear linked to parvovirus B19, influenza, CMV and Epstein-Barr virus. Over 15 rarely observed V segments, including chromosome 9 orphons, were excluded from the earlier analysis of a few hundred of the donors because counts were too low. Presence/absence analyses assumed roughly uniform sequencing depth across donors, an assumption that may not hold. When HLA alleles, especially DR and DQ, strongly co-occurred, TCR associations were difficult to assign to individual alleles. In a later analysis, around 17,000 TCR beta sequences were associated with specific HLA alleles at a false discovery rate of 0.05. A later analysis found that TCR association rates varied across HLA loci, with DRB1 alleles showing the most associated TCRs and HLA-C alleles the fewest. A total of 150 or so TCR beta chains were listed by the study as associated with cytomegalovirus. A few of the identified cytomegalovirus-associated TCR beta chains were confirmed in vitro to be specific for cytomegalovirus antigens. The classifier was reported to diagnose cytomegalovirus status with high specificity and sensitivity in both the original and validation cohorts. Most TCR sequences were observed very rarely across donors, whereas some public TCRs were present in many individuals.

The cohort comprised 710 or so healthy bone marrow donors. Cohort members were all nominally healthy when sampled, although unrecorded immune exposures were likely present. Of the approximately 700 cohort members, 289 had a positive CMV serostatus and about 350 had a negative one, while no CMV serostatus was recorded for the donor. A peripheral blood sample was provided by each donor, and peripheral blood mononuclear cells were used for TCR beta sequencing. The Qiagen DNeasy Blood Extraction Kit was used to extract genomic DNA from the blood cell samples. This sequence was found in a human donor in good health. What was sequenced was PBMCs. Recombination joined TRBV5-1 with TRBJ1-1; TRBD1 matches 8 bases in the middle. The CDR3 protein: CASSLRTGTPEAFF. Here is the DNA: TGCGCCAGCAGCTTAAGGACAGGGACCCCTGAAGCTTTCTTT.